The next 27 T cell receptor beta chains were all read from a single sample in a study of cytomegalovirus exposure and HLA in healthy donors (dated by TCRdb to about 2017). Receptors were amplified or captured by the immunoSEQ multiplex PCR assay. For the multiplex PCR, a mixture combining 60 forward primers for TCR Vbeta segments and 13 reverse primers for TCR Jbeta segments was used. TCRdb retrieved this table from immuneACCESS and kept in-frame rearrangements only. Not all clones are present; in checked studies, unresolved V genes account for under half, and no reason is known for the remainder. The sample table records fewer than 200,000 clones; more than 75% of these occur just once. The ten biggest clones cover roughly 10% of the sample. Sequencing used PBMCs. The receptors were sampled from a young man in good health and CMV-seropositive.

The chain has TRBV4-2 and TRBJ1-4; no clear D. This CDR3 contains 15 residues. Germline V CDR1 and CDR2: LGHNA, YNFKEQ. Between the trimmed V and J ends, which lost 0 bases and 5 bases, there was a span of 10 bases. In nucleotides, the CDR3 is TGTGCCAGCAGCCAAGATGAGGCGGTGAATGAAAAACTGTTTTTT. Translation: CASSQDEAVNEKLFF.

The J gene is TRBJ2-3, the V gene TRBV27, with 11 positions matching TRBD2. Looked up from germline, CDR1 is MNHEY and CDR2 is SMNVEV (reference sequence). Losses at the gene ends were 4 bases for V and 2 bases for J; bases not matched to a gene: 2. CDR3 size: 15 residues. The CDR3 DNA follows: TGTGCCAGCAGTTGGGGACTAGCGGCCACAGATACGCAGTATTTT. Protein product: CASSWGLAATDTQYF.

The chain combines TRBV7-9 with TRBJ1-5; weak D call: TRBD1 (6 bases). CDR1 is SEHNR and CDR2 is FQNEAQ in the germline V gene (reference sequence). The CDR3 extends over 15 amino acids. V was shortened by 1 base and J by 5 bases, with 12 bases between the two germline ends. CDR3 sequence reads: CASSLGPGADQPQHF. The CDR3 DNA reads as TGTGCCAGCAGCTTAGGACCAGGGGCGGATCAGCCCCAGCATTTT. The full variable domain, completed using reference TRBV7-9 and TRBJ1-5, is DTGVSQNPRHKITKRGQNVTFRCDPISEHNRLYWYRQTLGQGPEFLTYFQNEAQLEKSRLLSDRFSAERPKGSFSTLEIQRTEQGDSAMYLCASSLGPGADQPQHFGDGTRLSIL.

This clone appeared a single time. The rearrangement joins TRBV4-1 to TRBJ2-3, with 8 bases aligning to TRBD2. J lost 0 bases, V lost 3 bases, and 5 bases had no gene match. Germline CDR1 and CDR2: MGHRA and YSYEKL. This CDR3 is built from 16 residues. In nucleotides, the CDR3 is TGCGCCAGCAGCCACCGGACTAGCAGTAGCACAGATACGCAGTATTTT. It translates to CASSHRTSSSTDTQYF.

J is TRBJ2-7 and V is TRBV11-2; D possibly corresponds to TRBD1 (6 bases). Trimming took 5 bases from V and 3 from J, leaving 17 bases between them. The CDR3 extends over 15 amino acids. Germline V gene sequence: CDR1 SGHAT, CDR2 FQNNGV. The CDR3 loop is CASSPRRGQHYEQYF. CDR3 DNA: TGTGCCAGCAGCCCACGCCGCGGACAGCACTACGAGCAGTACTTC. Using reference TRBV11-2 and TRBJ2-7 for the parts outside the CDR3, the full variable domain is EAGVAQSPRYKIIEKRQSVAFWCNPISGHATLYWYQQILGQGPKLLIQFQNNGVVDDSQLPKDRFSAERLKGVDSTLKIQPAKLEDSAVYLCASSPRRGQHYEQYFGPGTRLTVT.

Note on this clone: Additional DNA sequences in this sample encode the identical CDR3. The chain links TRBV7-8 to TRBJ1-1, with D tentatively TRBD1 (5 bases). CDR3 length equals 15 residues. Trimming stripped 5 bases from V and 0 bases from J, with 13 bases between. CDR1 is SGHVS and CDR2 is FQNEAQ in the germline V gene. CDR3 sequence: CASSHRGALNTEAFF. Written as DNA, the CDR3 is TGTGCCAGCAGCCACCGTGGGGCCTTGAACACTGAAGCTTTCTTT. Full variable domain (missing parts from reference TRBV7-8 and TRBJ1-1): GAGVSQSPRYKVAKRGQDVALRCDPISGHVSLFWYQQALGQGPEFLTYFQNEAQLDKSGLPSDRFFAERPEGSVSTLKIQRTQQEDSAVYLCASSHRGALNTEAFFGQGTRLTVV.

The rearrangement links TRBV5-6 to TRBJ1-5; TRBD1 matches 10 bases. The CDR3 extends over 12 amino acids. Trimming at V came to 3 bases and at J to 11 bases, leaving 2 bases not matched to a gene. The germline gives CDR1 SGHDT, CDR2 YYEEEE. The CDR3, as DNA: TGTGCCAGCAGCTCCGGACAGGGGGCCCAGCATTTT. Amino acid sequence: CASSSGQGAQHF.

The V call is TRBV5-1, the J call TRBJ1-6; TRBD1 aligns across 10 bases. The CDR3 runs to 14 residues. Germline V gene lookup returns CDR1 SGHRS and CDR2 YFSETQ. Losses at the gene ends were 3 bases for V and 9 bases for J; bases not matched to a gene: 3. The CDR3 coding sequence is TGCGCCAGCAGCTGGGACAGGGGTAGTTCACCCCTCCACTTT. Translated, it gives CASSWDRGSSPLHF.

This clone has just a few counts. The V call is TRBV19, the J call TRBJ2-5; TRBD1 agrees at 7 bases. The germline V gene has CDR1 LNHDA and CDR2 SQIVND (reference sequence). The CDR3 runs 14 residues. The trim removed 6 bases at V and 2 bases at J, leaving 6 bases unmatched. The DNA of the CDR3 is TGTGCCAGTAGCGCGACAGGGATACAAGAGACCCAGTACTTC. Translation gives CASSATGIQETQYF.

The chain carries TRBV29-1 and TRBJ1-1, with 8 bases aligning to TRBD1. The V gene end was trimmed by 5 bases and the J gene end by 7 bases; junction bases not matched to a gene: 9. Germline lookup yields CDR1 SQVTM and CDR2 ANQGSEA. CDR3 length: 13 residues. DNA of the CDR3: TGCAGCGTTTTAAAGACAGGGGAGGTTGAAGCTTTCTTT. As protein: CSVLKTGEVEAFF.

Worth noting for this clone: Other DNA sequences from this sample encode an identical CDR3 as well. The rearrangement joins TRBV2 to TRBJ2-7; 8 nucleotides match TRBD1. Germline values: CDR1 SNHLY, CDR2 FYNNEI. This CDR3 has 12 amino acids. The ends lost 4 bases at V and 7 bases at J; junction bases unmatched: 3. The chain's CDR3 is CASSGQGREQYF. DNA for the CDR3: TGTGCCAGCAGTGGACAGGGGAGGGAGCAGTACTTC. Complete variable domain (other parts from reference TRBV2 and TRBJ2-7): EPEVTQTPSHQVTQMGQEVILRCVPISNHLYFYWYRQILGQKVEFLVSFYNNEISEKSEIFDDQFSVERPDGSNFTLKIRSTKLEDSAMYFCASSGQGREQYFGPGTRLTVT.

The chain joins TRBV19 to TRBJ1-5, with 8 nucleotides matching TRBD1. This CDR3 region has 16 residues. V dropped 3 bases and J dropped 2; count of bases not matched to a gene: 6. Looked up from germline, CDR1 is LNHDA and CDR2 is SQIVND (reference sequence). This chain's CDR3 is CASSIQAGQGNQPQHF. The DNA of the CDR3 is TGTGCCAGTAGTATCCAAGCGGGACAGGGCAATCAGCCCCAGCATTTT.

The gene calls are TRBV10-3 and TRBJ2-3; D is possibly TRBD2 (5 bases). Germline assignment: CDR1 ENHRY and CDR2 SYGVKD. The CDR3 is 15 amino acids. Trimming cost V 6 bases and J 2 bases, with 15 bases left between them. The CDR3 region is CAISTVEVNTDTQYF. The DNA of the CDR3 is TGTGCCATCAGCACCGTGGAGGTAAACACAGATACGCAGTATTTT.

The chain has TRBV29-1 and TRBJ2-7, with TRBD2 identical over 11 bases. The CDR3 extends over 16 amino acids. From germline, CDR1 is SQVTM and CDR2 ANQGSEA. J was trimmed by 0 bases and V by 6 bases; bases with no gene match: 10. The CDR3 nucleotides are TGCAGCGTAGGAAGGCCCGGGACTAGCGGCTCCTACGAGCAGTACTTC. This codes for CSVGRPGTSGSYEQYF.

A remark on this clone: The germline gene is not matched at one end of the junction; a read error may be the cause. The chain joins TRBV7-9 to TRBJ2-7; D not certain. This CDR3 has 12 amino acids. CDR1 is SEHNR and CDR2 is FQNEAQ in the germline V gene (reference sequence). CDR3 nucleotide sequence: TGTTCCAGCAGCTTTAGTTCATACGAGCAGTACTTC. This gives the protein CSSSFSSYEQYF.

V usage is TRBV11-2 and J usage is TRBJ2-5; D may be TRBD2 (6 bases). Germline CDR1 reads SGHAT; CDR2 reads FQNNGV. The germline V and J ends were trimmed by 3 bases and 5 bases, with 10 bases remaining between them. There are 13 residues in the CDR3. Here the CDR3 reads CASSFTRGETQYF. As DNA, the CDR3 is TGTGCCAGCAGCTTTACCCGGGGGGAGACCCAGTACTTC.

The DNA of the CDR3 is TGTGCCAGCAGTGAGGAGTGGTCCGCGAACACCGGGGAGCTGTTTTTT. The encoded protein is CASSEEWSANTGELFF. The V gene is TRBV2, the J gene TRBJ2-2, with D unclear. The CDR3 has 16 residues. CDR1 is SNHLY and CDR2 is FYNNEI in the germline V gene. V was clipped by 3 bases and J by 0 bases, with 11 bases between them.

The rearrangement links TRBV9 to TRBJ2-7; 7 bases line up with TRBD1. The V gene end was trimmed by 0 bases and the J gene end by 2 bases; junction bases not matched to a gene: 5. The CDR3 spans 15 residues. Germline V lookup: CDR1 SGDLS, CDR2 YYNGEE. This CDR3 is CASSVAGQGAYEQYF. The CDR3 coding sequence is TGTGCCAGCAGCGTAGCTGGGCAGGGGGCCTACGAGCAGTACTTC.

With respect to this clone: Different DNA sequences within this sample yield the same CDR3. The rearrangement links TRBV10-3 to TRBJ1-1, with TRBD1 matching 7 bases. Looked up from germline, CDR1 is ENHRY and CDR2 is SYGVKD. V trimming: 11 bases; J trimming: 7 bases; junction bases outside the gene matches: 7. The CDR3 is 11 amino acids. The CDR3 here is CAAARDSEAFF. The CDR3 DNA reads TGTGCCGCAGCACGGGACAGTGAAGCTTTCTTT.

The chain uses TRBV7-9 and TRBJ1-5, with TRBD1 matching over 8 bases. V shed 2 bases and J 7 bases; nucleotides not matched to a gene: 7. The germline V gene has CDR1 SEHNR and CDR2 FQNEAQ (reference sequence). The CDR3 covers 15 residues. The CDR3: CASSLSGQGGQPQHF. The CDR3 coding sequence is TGTGCCAGCAGCTTATCCGGACAGGGTGGACAGCCCCAGCATTTT.

The chain links TRBV9 to TRBJ2-2; D possibly corresponds to TRBD1 (5 bases). The V and J ends lost 4 bases and 1 base respectively, with 11 bases between them. The CDR3 runs 15 residues. CDR1 and CDR2 (germline): SGDLS, YYNGEE. CDR3 nucleotide sequence: TGTGCCAGCAGCCCCCTTACAGGGAACACCGGGGAGCTGTTTTTT. It specifies CASSPLTGNTGELFF.

This clone has a handful of counts. This chain connects TRBV6-1 to TRBJ1-2, with D unclear. Per germline, CDR1 MNHNS and CDR2 SASEGT. The CDR3 runs to 14 residues. Trimming took off 3 bases at V and 4 bases at J, with 12 bases between the two ends. The CDR3 nucleotides are TGTGCCAGCAGTGAGGCCACAACAAGCTATGGCTACACCTTC. It translates to CASSEATTSYGYTF.

The CDR3 DNA sequence: TGTGCCAGCGCACTCCAGGGAGGGGCGCATGGGGGTCGTGAGCAGTTCTTC. Translated: CASALQGGAHGGREQFF. This chain links TRBV19 with TRBJ2-1; 7 nucleotides agree with TRBD2. The trim removed 9 bases at V and 9 bases at J, leaving 23 bases unmatched. The CDR3 loop spans 17 amino acids. Per the germline V gene, CDR1 is LNHDA and CDR2 is SQIVND (reference sequence).

V and J are TRBV10-2 and TRBJ2-1; 11 bases fit TRBD2. V gave up 2 bases and J gave up 8 bases; unmatched junction bases: 11. CDR1 and CDR2 (germline): WSHSY, SAAADI. This CDR3 region has 17 residues. The DNA of the CDR3 is TGCGCCAGCAGTGAGACGTTAGGGACTAGCGGAGGCCATGAGCAGTTCTTC. Translation gives CASSETLGTSGGHEQFF.

The CDR3 region has the DNA TGCGCCAGCAGCCAAGACAACGGAGGAGCAGATACGCAGTATTTT. Its translation: CASSQDNGGADTQYF. The chain employs TRBV4-3 and TRBJ2-3; tentatively, D is TRBD2 (5 bases). The CDR3 runs to 15 residues. The germline CDR1 and CDR2 sequences are LGHNA and YSLEER. V lost 0 bases to trimming and J lost 4 bases, with 11 bases between them.

This clone came up a few times. V and J are TRBV7-2 and TRBJ2-7; 7 positions agree with TRBD2. The trim removed 5 bases at V and 1 base at J, leaving 5 bases unmatched. This CDR3 region has 14 residues. The V gene's germline CDR1 is SGHTA and CDR2 FQGNSA. CDR3 sequence (DNA): TGTGCCAGCAGCCCAGGGAGGGGTTCCTACGAGCAGTACTTC. Translation gives CASSPGRGSYEQYF.

The rearrangement links TRBV20-1 to TRBJ2-1; D gene unclear. CDR3 length: 10 amino acids. The germline CDR1 and CDR2 sequences are DFQATT and SNEGSKA (reference sequence). Deletions cut 5 bases from V and 9 bases from J, with 8 bases between. CDR3 region: CSAERSEQFF. The DNA of the CDR3 is TGCAGTGCTGAGCGAAGTGAGCAGTTCTTC.